A single sample gave rise to the 22 T cell receptor beta chains below, sequenced in a study of human T cells and chemical hapten exposure. Via MiXCR, TCRdb re-called the RACE reads, giving one row per CDR3 protein. The sample consists of some 400,000 distinct CDR3 sequences, about 4.4% of them appearing once. Sample time point: patch test 1, 2 weeks after DPC sensitization. The treatment is: therapeutic diphenylcyclopropenone sensitization with weekly scalp DPC. Sequences were derived from whole blood, sampled in connection with sensitization to the hapten diphenylcyclopropenone (DPC). The receptor set was obtained from a woman aged 50 to 65 with alopecia areata. Some clones in this sample may be carry-over from other donors' samples.

V and J are TRBV27 and TRBJ2-7, with 7 positions matching TRBD1. Germline trimming cut 5 bases from V and 2 bases from J; bases unmatched to any gene: 6. Looked up from germline, CDR1 is MNHEY and CDR2 is SMNVEV (reference sequence). The CDR3 extends over 14 amino acids. The CDR3 region has the DNA TGTGCCAGCAGTCACCGGGGACAGACCTACGAGCAGTACTTC. This encodes CASSHRGQTYEQYF.

This clonotype has only a few counts. The chain recombines TRBV6-6 with TRBJ1-1; TRBD1 matches 8 bases. With 10 bases clipped from V and 8 bases from J, the junction kept 12 bases outside the gene matches. The CDR3 extends over 13 amino acids. Germline V CDR1 and CDR2: MNHNY, SVGAGI (reference sequence). The CDR3 sequence is CATTGGGTGEAFF. CDR3 sequence (DNA): TGTGCCACCACGGGGGGTGGGACAGGAGAAGCTTTCTTT.

This clonotype was seen ten or more times. The rearrangement links TRBV10-3 to TRBJ1-6, with D maybe TRBD1 (5 bases). CDR3 length: 15 residues. V shed 2 bases and J shed 6 bases, with 11 bases lying between them. The germline V gene encodes CDR1 ENHRY and CDR2 SYGVKD. DNA of the CDR3: TGTGCCATCAGTGAGCAGGGACGCGGTAATTCACCCCTCCACTTT. Translating it yields CAISEQGRGNSPLHF.

This clonotype was picked up many times. The rearrangement joins TRBV5-1 to TRBJ2-2, with D uncertain. This CDR3 comprises 15 residues. V shed 0 bases and J shed 1 base, with 7 bases lying between them. Germline loops: CDR1 SGHRS, CDR2 YFSETQ. The CDR3 sequence: CASSLALGNTGELFF. CDR3 in DNA: TGCGCCAGCAGCTTGGCCTTGGGGAACACCGGGGAGCTGTTTTTT.

This clonotype has at least ten counts. The chain has TRBV2 and TRBJ2-1; D gene unclear. This CDR3 is built from 12 residues. With 6 bases removed from V and 6 bases from J, the gap between germline ends came to 9 bases. The germline V gene has CDR1 SNHLY and CDR2 FYNNEI. The CDR3 sequence is CASRGLPNEQFF. In DNA form, the CDR3 reads TGTGCCAGCAGAGGGTTGCCCAATGAGCAGTTCTTC.

This clonotype was observed at least ten times. This chain connects TRBV29-1 to TRBJ1-2; 9 positions agree with TRBD1. The V and J ends lost 7 bases and 2 bases, in that order; junction bases with no gene match: 2. CDR1 SQVTM and CDR2 ANQGSEA come from the germline V gene. This CDR3 region has 12 residues. CDR3 sequence: CSAGTGNYGYTF. The DNA of the CDR3 is TGCAGCGCTGGGACAGGGAACTATGGCTACACCTTC.

The gene calls are TRBV20-1 and TRBJ1-1; D gene unclear. This CDR3 spans 14 amino acids. CDR1 DFQATT and CDR2 SNEGSKA come from the germline V gene (reference sequence). V was trimmed by 0 bases and J by 3 bases, leaving 11 bases between them. Here the CDR3 reads CSARDQGLHTEAFF. In nucleotides, the CDR3 is TGCAGTGCTAGAGATCAAGGGTTACACACTGAAGCTTTCTTT.

This clonotype has a count of ten or more. The chain couples TRBV11-2 to TRBJ2-3, with TRBD2 identical over 9 bases. The germline CDR1 and CDR2 sequences are SGHAT and FQNNGV. There are 17 residues in the CDR3. V lost 1 base to trimming and J lost 4 bases; unmatched junction nucleotides: 9. The CDR3 DNA is TGTGCCAGCAGCTTAGTCTGGCGGGGGGGCAGAGCAGATACGCAGTATTTT. It translates to CASSLVWRGGRADTQYF.

In this sample, this clonotype turned up a few times. This sequence joins TRBV5-6 and TRBJ1-5; D not certain. V was cut by 0 bases and J by 1 base, with 20 bases left in between. The germline gives CDR1 SGHDT, CDR2 YYEEEE. The CDR3 has 19 residues. The CDR3 loop reads CASSLGRVSTLSSNQPQHF. The DNA of the CDR3 is TGTGCCAGCAGCTTGGGGAGGGTTTCGACCTTGTCAAGCAATCAGCCCCAGCATTTT.

This clonotype was detected ten times or more. The genes are TRBV20-1 and TRBJ1-1, with D perhaps matching TRBD1 (5 bases). The CDR3 is 14 amino acids. Per germline, CDR1 DFQATT and CDR2 SNEGSKA (reference sequence). V was trimmed by 2 bases and J by 0 bases, leaving 10 bases between them. CDR3 DNA: TGCAGTGCTAGATATGGACACCTGAACACTGAAGCTTTCTTT. The encoded protein is CSARYGHLNTEAFF.

This clonotype was found many times. This chain links TRBV20-1 with TRBJ2-1; 8 nucleotides line up with TRBD2. From germline, CDR1 is DFQATT and CDR2 SNEGSKA (reference sequence). This CDR3 comprises 15 residues. The V segment lost 3 bases and the J segment 1 base; nucleotides outside the gene matches: 5. CDR3 in DNA: TGCAGTGCTAGCGGGGGGGCCTTATCCTACAATGAGCAGTTCTTC. Amino acid sequence: CSASGGALSYNEQFF.

The sample holds a few counts of this clonotype. This rearrangement joins TRBV9 to TRBJ2-2; 7 positions match TRBD1. CDR3 length: 15 residues. J gave up 5 bases and V 4 bases, and 8 bases lay outside the gene matches. Germline CDR1 SGDLS, CDR2 YYNGEE. The chain's CDR3 is CASSPLDRPTGELFF. CDR3 nucleotides: TGTGCCAGCAGCCCACTGGACAGGCCAACCGGGGAGCTGTTTTTT.

There are many counts of this clonotype. The J gene is TRBJ1-2, the V gene TRBV6-6; 9 positions match TRBD1. The CDR3 is 15 amino acids. Germline values: CDR1 MNHNY, CDR2 SVGAGI (reference sequence). V lost 6 bases, J lost 5 bases, and 10 bases stayed unmatched. CDR3 coding DNA: TGTGCCAGCAGCTCGGGACAGGGAAATACTTATGGCTACACCTTC. Its translation: CASSSGQGNTYGYTF.

The chain links TRBV4-1 to TRBJ1-5; the D gene is possibly TRBD1 (5 bases). V was cut by 3 bases and J by 3 bases, with 9 bases left in between. The CDR3 is 14 amino acids. Germline V CDR1 and CDR2: MGHRA, YSYEKL. The CDR3 region has the DNA TGCGCCAGCAGCCAGATCGGGACCAATCAGCCCCAGCATTTT. It specifies CASSQIGTNQPQHF.

The chain has TRBV12-3 or TRBV12-4 and TRBJ2-3; tentative D call: TRBD2 (6 bases). Deletions cut 3 bases from V and 4 bases from J, with 14 bases between. This CDR3 contains 15 residues. In nucleotides, the CDR3 is TGTGCCAGCAGTTTCACGGGAGTAGGGTCAGATACGCAGTATTTT. Translated, it gives CASSFTGVGSDTQYF.

This clonotype was seen many times. The chain employs TRBV6-2 or TRBV6-3 and TRBJ1-1, with D possibly TRBD1 on 6 matching bases. V dropped 6 bases and J dropped 9 bases, with 14 bases sitting between them. Germline V gives CDR1 MNHEY, CDR2 SVGEGT. This CDR3 spans 12 amino acids. For the CDR3, the DNA is TGTGCCAGCAGATATGGAGGGGGGAAAGCTTTCTTT. Its translation is CASRYGGGKAFF.

This clonotype was picked up many times. The chain joins TRBV20-1 to TRBJ1-1; possibly TRBD1 for D (6 bases). Trimming pared 5 bases from V and 1 base from J, leaving 11 bases between. Germline lookup yields CDR1 DFQATT and CDR2 SNEGSKA (reference sequence). The CDR3 is made up of 13 amino acids. CDR3 sequence (DNA): TGCAGTGCTTCGGGACAAACGAACACTGAAGCTTTCTTT. Protein sequence: CSASGQTNTEAFF.

Many counts were recorded for this clonotype. The V and J genes are TRBV4-3 and TRBJ1-6; D is unresolved. The V end lost 0 bases, the J end lost 5 bases, and 8 bases lay between the germline ends. The CDR3 sequence is 15 residues long. Germline CDR1 is LGHNA and CDR2 is YSLEER. CDR3 loop: CASSQDGSHNSPLHF. DNA for the CDR3: TGCGCCAGCAGCCAAGATGGCTCACATAATTCACCCCTCCACTTT.

J is TRBJ1-1 and V is TRBV5-1; D remains unclear. Deletions cut 5 bases from V and 2 bases from J, with 16 bases between. The CDR3 runs 15 residues. Germline values: CDR1 SGHRS, CDR2 YFSETQ. CDR3 sequence reads: CASRRIANINTEAFF. The DNA of the CDR3 is TGCGCCAGCAGAAGAATAGCGAATATTAACACTGAAGCTTTCTTT.

This clonotype was detected many times. The J gene is TRBJ2-3, the V gene TRBV27; 8 bases fit TRBD2. The germline V gene encodes CDR1 MNHEY and CDR2 SMNVEV (reference sequence). The CDR3 runs to 14 residues. J was trimmed by 5 bases and V by 4 bases; bases with no gene match: 5. The CDR3 bases are TGTGCCAGCAGTTCAAGCGGGAGAAGAGATACGCAGTATTTT. This sequence encodes CASSSSGRRDTQYF.

At least ten counts were recorded for this clonotype. The V call is TRBV12-5, the J call TRBJ2-5, with D possibly being TRBD2 (5 bases). V was cut by 2 bases and J by 6 bases, with 10 bases left in between. The CDR3 loop spans 13 amino acids. CDR1 is LGHNT and CDR2 is FRNRAP in the germline V gene. The CDR3 DNA reads as TGTGCTAGTGGTTTGTCGGGATCACAGACCCAGTACTTC. Residues: CASGLSGSQTQYF.

This clonotype has only a few counts. The chain recombines TRBV7-2 with TRBJ1-4, with 8 bases identical to TRBD1. V dropped 5 bases and J dropped 2; count of bases not matched to a gene: 4. The germline gives CDR1 SGHTA, CDR2 FQGNSA. The CDR3 spans 15 residues. The CDR3 bases are TGTGCCAGCAGCCAGGGACAGGTTACTAATGAAAAACTGTTTTTT. Amino acid sequence: CASSQGQVTNEKLFF.